This T cell receptor (beta chain) was observed in a study of blood T cells in healthy people across ages (dated by TCRdb to about 2015). The study in broad terms: In model experiments, template switching captured roughly one uniquely barcoded TCR beta cDNA molecule for every two T cells. The study measured age-related changes in TCR beta repertoire diversity using deep sequencing normalized with unique cDNA molecular identifiers. Four age groups were formed from the donors: young (average approximately 16 years), middle-aged (approximately 40), aged (more than 55) and long-lived (about 80). To avoid experimental bias, donors of different ages were distributed randomly across sequencing lanes. The study analyzed two additional independent replicas of 1 million unique cDNA reads from the same blood draw for two donors, one aged 18 to 30 and one aged 80 or older. What the work shows at the level of the full study, not this receptor alone: Total diversity estimates from one million sequenced T cells were considered lower bounds and underestimates. Because profiling used bulk unsorted PBMCs, naive and antigen-experienced compartments could not be compared conclusively. Observed TCR beta diversity per million T cells fell roughly linearly with age, and a significant reduction was already apparent by age around 39. The CMV infection status of donors was not known, potentially confounding age-related changes in expanded clonotypes. Observed TCR beta diversity correlated strongly with the percentage of naive T cells measured by flow cytometry. Compared with the aged group, the long-lived group had more naive CD4+ T cells, fewer expanded clones and increased TCR diversity, suggesting age selection.

The roughly 42 donors, aged about 6 to 100 years, were systemically healthy Caucasian individuals from Russia. Each donor gave ten milliliters of peripheral blood, collected into EDTA-treated Vacutainer tubes. Ficoll-Paque density-gradient centrifugation was used to isolate PBMCs, with at least 7 million obtained per sample. Trizol reagent was used to extract total RNA from PBMCs, with at least 5 micrograms per sample. Naive CD45RAhigh/CD27high T cell percentages were measured by flow cytometry on a PBMC aliquot from every donor. Receptors were amplified or captured by 5' RACE. Sequenced on an Illumina HiSeq 2500. A second roughly 6 to 12 cycle PCR used a sample-barcoded 5' primer and a J-beta primer mix. A unique molecular identifier was introduced onto each TCR beta cDNA molecule by a template-switch 5' adaptor carrying 12 random nucleotides. At least 3 million CDR3-containing paired-end reads were obtained from each sample. First-strand cDNA was synthesized from all RNA with the Mint cDNA synthesis kit, primed by a TRBC-specific oligonucleotide. After uracil-DNA glycosylase treatment, a first 18-cycle PCR used universal primers M1SS and BC2_uni_R on all cDNA. In the authors' own workflow: Normalization of each sample was performed by random selection of 1 million high-quality reads, each carrying a distinct molecular identifier. Reads sharing molecular identifiers were discarded rather than binned into consensus sequences. MiTCR, with a Q25 quality threshold and the strictest error-elimination algorithm, was used for CDR3 identification, clonotype clustering and error correction. A nonparametric unseen species model with Euler transformation was used to estimate lower-bound total TCR beta diversity. Starting from the raw public reads, TCRdb applied fastp trimming at Q25, assembled clones with MiXCR and retained in-frame beta chains. All rows with the same CDR3 protein become a single entry with the most common DNA and genes. TCRdb, not the authors, supplied the V and J calls. This sample comprises hundreds of thousands of distinct CDR3 sequences, more than 55% of them detected only once. The ten biggest clones cover roughly 24% of the sample.

Comment on this clonotype: What antigen it recognizes has not been identified. No clone much larger than this one lies a single base away; base qualities are absent.

The germline V gene encodes CDR1 SNHLY and CDR2 FYNNEI. The CDR3 runs 12 amino acids, cysteine and phenylalanine included. CDR3 DNA only is kept here, 36 bases in frame from base 1. The junction shows trimming of 7 bases on V and 3 bases on J, plus 6 bases between the germline ends. Here the chain combines TRBV2 and TRBJ1-4, with no confidently assigned D gene. The sequencing input was blood. This receptor was identified in a man aged 35 to 55 in good health. The CDR3 amino acid sequence is: CASKQPNEKLFF. The sequence in DNA is TGTGCCAGCAAACAGCCTAATGAAAAACTGTTTTTT.